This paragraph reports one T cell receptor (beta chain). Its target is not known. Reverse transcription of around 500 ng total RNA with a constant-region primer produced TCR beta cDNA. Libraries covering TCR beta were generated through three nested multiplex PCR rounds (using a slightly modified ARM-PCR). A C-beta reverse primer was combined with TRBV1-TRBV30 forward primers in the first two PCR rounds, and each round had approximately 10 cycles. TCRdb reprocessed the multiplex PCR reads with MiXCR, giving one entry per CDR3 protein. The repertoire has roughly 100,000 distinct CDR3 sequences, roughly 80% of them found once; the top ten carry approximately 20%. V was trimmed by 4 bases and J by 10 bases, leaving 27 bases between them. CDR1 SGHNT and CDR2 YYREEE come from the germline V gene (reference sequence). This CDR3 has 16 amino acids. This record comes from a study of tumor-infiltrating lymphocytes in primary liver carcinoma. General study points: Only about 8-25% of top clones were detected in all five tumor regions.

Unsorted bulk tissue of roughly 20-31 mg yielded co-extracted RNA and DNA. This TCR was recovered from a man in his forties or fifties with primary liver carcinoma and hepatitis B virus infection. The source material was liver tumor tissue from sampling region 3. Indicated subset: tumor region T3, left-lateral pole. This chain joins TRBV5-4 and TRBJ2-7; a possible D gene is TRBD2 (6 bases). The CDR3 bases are TGTGCCAGCAGCAAGACTAGAGGATGTCGAGGGGCCGAACAGTACTTC. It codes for CASSKTRGCRGAEQYF.